The TCR beta chain under discussion was sequenced for a study of blood T cells in healthy people across ages. Study at large: Capturing about one barcoded beta molecule per two T cells was achieved by template switching.

The CDR3 is 15 amino acids. V gave up 0 bases and J gave up 3 bases; unmatched junction bases: 4. Germline CDR1 and CDR2: DFQATT and SNEGSKA (reference sequence). Next came a second PCR, run for roughly 7 to 12 cycles, which used a sample-barcoded 5' primer along with a J-beta primer mix. TCRdb fed the 5' RACE reads into MiXCR, producing one record per CDR3 protein. The sample contains more than 1,000,000 distinct CDR3 sequences, approximately 25% of which appear only once. This sample was also put to use in a study of T cells of mothers and their children. In that study: A primer called M1S, used in the second PCR, added sample barcodes and 2-4 random nucleotides.

This TCR was recovered from a girl aged 2 to 10 in good health. The chain links TRBV20-1 to TRBJ2-5, with 10 bases matching TRBD2. Input material: blood. The CDR3 DNA sequence: TGCAGTGCTAGAGATGGGCTAGCGGGGGAAGAGACCCAGTACTTC. Its translation: CSARDGLAGEETQYF.